Following are 18 T cell receptor beta chains from one sample sequenced in a study of shared clonotypes between healthy human individuals. The method was immunoSEQ multiplex PCR; TCRdb's version includes in-frame clones alone and lacks a portion of them. The sample shows around 2.3 million clones, almost 96% of them seen only once. The specimen was naive CD4+ T cells sorted from blood. Sample subset: CD45RA+ positively selected. The receptors were gathered from a young man in good health.

The V and J genes are TRBV2 and TRBJ1-5; D is undetermined. Trimming shortened V by 5 bases and J by 10 bases, and 18 bases separated the two germline ends. The CDR3 spans 14 residues. CDR1 and CDR2 from the germline V gene are SNHLY and FYNNEI. CDR3 sequence (DNA): TGTGCCAGCAGTAGTTCTTTCGGTGTAGGTCCCCAGCATTTT. This gives the protein CASSSSFGVGPQHF.

The chain employs TRBV6-6 and TRBJ1-3, with D uncertain. Trimming stripped 5 bases from V and 0 bases from J, with 5 bases between. Germline CDR1 reads MNHNY; CDR2 reads SVGAGI (reference sequence). This CDR3 region has 13 residues. The CDR3 sequence is CASSQRSGNTIYF. The CDR3 region has the DNA TGTGCCAGCAGTCAGCGCTCTGGAAACACCATATATTTT.

The chain has TRBV13 and TRBJ2-5; 9 positions agree with TRBD2. V dropped 2 bases and J dropped 4; count of bases not matched to a gene: 5. The length of the CDR3 is 15 residues. Looked up from germline, CDR1 is PRHDT and CDR2 is FYEKMQ (reference sequence). CDR3 in DNA: TGTGCCAGCAGCTTACGGGGTAGCGGGGGAGAGACCCAGTACTTC. Translated: CASSLRGSGGETQYF.

The chain uses TRBV11-2 and TRBJ2-7; D possibly corresponds to TRBD2 (5 bases). The germline gives CDR1 SGHAT, CDR2 FQNNGV. Deletions cut 1 base from V and 7 bases from J, with 8 bases between. The CDR3 spans 12 residues. DNA of the CDR3: TGTGCCAGCAGCTTAGCGGGATGGGAGCAGTACTTC. Amino acid sequence: CASSLAGWEQYF.

As to this clone: Other DNA sequences from this sample encode an identical CDR3 as well. The rearrangement joins TRBV5-6 to TRBJ2-2; 10 nucleotides align to TRBD1. V trimming: 4 bases; J trimming: 7 bases; junction bases outside the gene matches: 4. CDR1 and CDR2 (germline): SGHDT, YYEEEE. This CDR3 comprises 14 residues. This CDR3 is CASSLGQGIGELFF. CDR3 in DNA: TGTGCCAGCAGCCTGGGACAGGGGATCGGGGAGCTGTTTTTT.

This clone was counted a single time. The chain combines TRBV18 with TRBJ1-1, with a weak D call TRBD1 (6 bases). CDR1 KGHSH and CDR2 LQKENI come from the germline V gene. This CDR3 comprises 14 residues. V was shortened by 2 bases and J by 5 bases, with 12 bases between the two germline ends. This chain's CDR3 is CASSPTLQGTEAFF. The CDR3 region has the DNA TGTGCCAGCTCACCAACACTCCAGGGGACTGAAGCTTTCTTT. Combining the CDR3 with reference TRBV18 and TRBJ1-1 gives the whole variable domain NAGVMQNPRHLVRRRGQEARLRCSPMKGHSHVYWYRQLPEEGLKFMVYLQKENIIDESGMPKERFSAEFPKEGPSILRIQQVVRGDSAAYFCASSPTLQGTEAFFGQGTRLTVV.

V usage is TRBV7-2 and J usage is TRBJ2-3, with a tentative D call TRBD2 (6 bases). Trimming took 1 base from V and 8 from J, leaving 16 bases between them. CDR1 is SGHTA and CDR2 is FQGNSA in the germline V gene. The CDR3 consists of 15 residues. CDR3 sequence reads: CASSLVTGVLGTQYF. The CDR3, as DNA: TGTGCCAGCAGCTTAGTCACGGGGGTGTTGGGTACGCAGTATTTT.

The J gene is TRBJ2-5, the V gene TRBV7-9, with 9 bases lining up with TRBD1. The germline V gene encodes CDR1 SEHNR and CDR2 FQNEAQ (reference sequence). After removal of 4 bases from V and 0 bases from J, the junction contained 3 bases not matched to a gene. The CDR3 contains 15 residues. Here the CDR3 reads CASSSGQGNQETQYF. CDR3 bases: TGTGCCAGCAGCTCGGGACAGGGAAACCAAGAGACCCAGTACTTC.

The V gene is TRBV5-4, the J gene TRBJ2-7; TRBD1 matches 8 bases. The CDR3 length is 14 residues. With V trimmed by 4 bases and J by 3 bases, 6 bases remained unmatched. Germline lookup yields CDR1 SGHNT and CDR2 YYREEE (reference sequence). The CDR3 bases are TGTGCCAGCAGCAGGGGGACAGGCAACTACGAGCAGTACTTC. Amino acids: CASSRGTGNYEQYF.

This rearrangement joins TRBV30 to TRBJ1-5, with 7 bases aligning to TRBD1. The CDR3 sequence is 16 residues long. Germline V lookup: CDR1 GTSNPN, CDR2 SVGIG (reference sequence). Germline trimming cut 5 bases from V and 0 bases from J; bases unmatched to any gene: 10. For the CDR3, the DNA is TGTGCCTGGTCTCAGCAGGGGGACTTTAGCAATCAGCCCCAGCATTTT. Translation gives CAWSQQGDFSNQPQHF.

The rearrangement links TRBV30 to TRBJ1-5, with D possibly TRBD1 on 5 matching bases. CDR1 is GTSNPN and CDR2 is SVGIG in the germline V gene (reference sequence). This CDR3 has 14 amino acids. V shed 0 bases and J shed 7 bases, with 13 bases lying between them. Written as DNA, the CDR3 is TGTGCCTGGAGTGTGGTGCAGGGAGAACAGCCCCAGCATTTT. This sequence encodes CAWSVVQGEQPQHF. Based on the CDR3 plus reference TRBV30 and TRBJ1-5, the full variable domain is SQTIHQWPATLVQPVGSPLSLECTVEGTSNPNLYWYRQAAGRGLQLLFYSVGIGQISSEVPQNLSASRPQDRQFILSSKKLLLSDSGFYLCAWSVVQGEQPQHFGDGTRLSIL.

The sample holds one count of this clone. The chain joins TRBV4-1 to TRBJ2-4, with D perhaps being TRBD1 or TRBD2 (5 bases each). Germline CDR1 and CDR2: MGHRA and YSYEKL. This CDR3 has 17 amino acids. Trimming left V 1 base short and J 3 bases short, with 16 bases between. The CDR3: CASSQGRAYGGKNIQYF. The DNA of the CDR3 is TGCGCCAGCAGCCAAGGCCGAGCATATGGGGGCAAAAACATTCAGTACTTC.

V is TRBV5-1 and J is TRBJ1-2, with 9 nucleotides matching TRBD1. Looked up from germline, CDR1 is SGHRS and CDR2 is YFSETQ. This CDR3 contains 17 residues. V lost 1 base to trimming and J lost 4 bases; unmatched junction nucleotides: 11. Written as DNA, the CDR3 is TGCGCCAGCAGCTTGACGGGACAGGGACAAGCGGTCTATGGCTACACCTTC. Its protein product is CASSLTGQGQAVYGYTF.

The chain carries TRBV10-2 and TRBJ2-7, with 9 positions matching TRBD1. J was trimmed by 2 bases and V by 7 bases; bases with no gene match: 6. Germline lookup yields CDR1 WSHSY and CDR2 SAAADI. The CDR3 totals 14 residues. The CDR3 region has the DNA TGCGCCAGCACCCTTGGACAGGGGACCTACGAGCAGTACTTC. Protein: CASTLGQGTYEQYF.

The chain combines TRBV27 with TRBJ1-2; the D is unclear. The length of the CDR3 is 14 residues. Germline V gene sequence: CDR1 MNHEY, CDR2 SMNVEV (reference sequence). V was clipped by 8 bases and J by 4 bases, with 17 bases between them. CDR3 amino acids: CASEPLRTGYGYTF. The CDR3 bases are TGTGCCAGCGAGCCCTTGAGGACCGGCTATGGCTACACCTTC.

This clone is a singleton in its sample. The chain links TRBV7-2 to TRBJ2-1; D uncertain. Germline assignment: CDR1 SGHTA and CDR2 FQGNSA. V was trimmed by 5 bases and J by 0 bases, leaving 8 bases between them. The CDR3 totals 14 residues. The CDR3 loop reads CASSPPFSYNEQFF. For the CDR3, the DNA is TGTGCCAGCAGCCCCCCCTTCTCCTACAATGAGCAGTTCTTC.

The rearrangement uses TRBV18 and TRBJ1-2, with TRBD1 as a possible D gene (5 bases). Trimming stripped 5 bases from V and 2 bases from J, with 9 bases between. The CDR3 loop spans 13 amino acids. CDR1 and CDR2 (germline): KGHSH, LQKENI. CDR3: CASSGGSNYGYTF. In DNA form, the CDR3 reads TGTGCCAGCTCAGGGGGATCAAACTATGGCTACACCTTC.

The chain is built from TRBV6-5 and TRBJ2-2; TRBD1 is a possible D gene (6 bases). Germline V gene lookup returns CDR1 MNHEY and CDR2 SVGAGI. V dropped 2 bases and J dropped 7 bases, with 11 bases sitting between them. This CDR3 is 14 amino acids long. The CDR3 nucleotides read TGTGCCAGCAGTTACCGGCAGGGGCACGGGGAGCTGTTTTTT. Translating it yields CASSYRQGHGELFF.